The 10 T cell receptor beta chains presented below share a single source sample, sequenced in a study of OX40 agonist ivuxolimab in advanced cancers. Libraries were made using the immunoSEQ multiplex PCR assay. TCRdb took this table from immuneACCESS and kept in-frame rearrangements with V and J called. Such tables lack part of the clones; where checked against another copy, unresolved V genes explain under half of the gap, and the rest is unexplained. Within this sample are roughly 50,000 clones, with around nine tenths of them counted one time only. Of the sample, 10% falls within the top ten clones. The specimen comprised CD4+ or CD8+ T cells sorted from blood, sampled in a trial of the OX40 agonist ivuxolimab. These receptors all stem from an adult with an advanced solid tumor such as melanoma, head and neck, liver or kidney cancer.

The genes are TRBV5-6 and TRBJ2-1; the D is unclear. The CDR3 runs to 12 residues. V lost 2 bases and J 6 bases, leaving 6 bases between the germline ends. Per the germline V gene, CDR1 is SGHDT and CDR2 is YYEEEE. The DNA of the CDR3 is TGTGCCAGCAGCTTATTAGGCAATGAGCAGTTCTTC. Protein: CASSLLGNEQFF.

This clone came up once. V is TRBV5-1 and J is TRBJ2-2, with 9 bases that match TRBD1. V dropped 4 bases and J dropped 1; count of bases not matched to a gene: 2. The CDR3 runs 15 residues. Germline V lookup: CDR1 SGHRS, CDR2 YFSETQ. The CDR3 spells CASSRGQGNTGELFF. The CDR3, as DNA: TGCGCCAGCAGCCGGGGACAGGGGAACACCGGGGAGCTGTTTTTT.

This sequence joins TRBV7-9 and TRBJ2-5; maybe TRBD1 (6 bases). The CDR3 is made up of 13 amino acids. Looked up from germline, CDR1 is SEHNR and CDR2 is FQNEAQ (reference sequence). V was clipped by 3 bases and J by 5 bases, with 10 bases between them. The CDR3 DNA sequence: TGTGCCAGCAGCTTGCAGGGGAGCGAGACCCAGTACTTC. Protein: CASSLQGSETQYF.

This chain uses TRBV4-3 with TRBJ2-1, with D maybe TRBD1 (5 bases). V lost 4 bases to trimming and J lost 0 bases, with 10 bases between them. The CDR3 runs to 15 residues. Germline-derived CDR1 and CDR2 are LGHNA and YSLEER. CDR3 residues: CASSPRTISYNEQFF. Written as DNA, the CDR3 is TGCGCCAGCAGCCCTCGGACAATCTCCTACAATGAGCAGTTCTTC.

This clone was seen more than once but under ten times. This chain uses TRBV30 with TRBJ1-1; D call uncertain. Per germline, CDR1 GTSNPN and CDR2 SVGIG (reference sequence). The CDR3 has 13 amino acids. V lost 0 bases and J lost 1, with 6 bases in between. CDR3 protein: CAWSVQKNTEAFF. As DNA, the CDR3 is TGTGCCTGGAGTGTACAGAAGAACACTGAAGCTTTCTTT.

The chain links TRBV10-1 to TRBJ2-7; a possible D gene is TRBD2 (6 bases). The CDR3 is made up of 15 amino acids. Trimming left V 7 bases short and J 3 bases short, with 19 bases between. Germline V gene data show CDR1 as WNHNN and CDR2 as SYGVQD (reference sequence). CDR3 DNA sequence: TGCGCCAGCAACCCCCGGGAGAGCCACCTCTACGAGCAGTACTTC. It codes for CASNPRESHLYEQYF.

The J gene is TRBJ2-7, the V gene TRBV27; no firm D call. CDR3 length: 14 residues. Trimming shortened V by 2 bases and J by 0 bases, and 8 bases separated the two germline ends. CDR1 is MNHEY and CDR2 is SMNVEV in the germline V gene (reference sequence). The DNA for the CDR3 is TGTGCCAGCAGTTTAGACTTATCCTCCTACGAGCAGTACTTC. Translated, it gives CASSLDLSSYEQYF.

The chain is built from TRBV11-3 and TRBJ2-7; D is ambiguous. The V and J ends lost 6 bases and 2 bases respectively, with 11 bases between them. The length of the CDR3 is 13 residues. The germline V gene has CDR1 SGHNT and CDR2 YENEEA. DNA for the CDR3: TGTGCCAGCAGACCTGGGCATACCTACGAGCAGTACTTC. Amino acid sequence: CASRPGHTYEQYF.

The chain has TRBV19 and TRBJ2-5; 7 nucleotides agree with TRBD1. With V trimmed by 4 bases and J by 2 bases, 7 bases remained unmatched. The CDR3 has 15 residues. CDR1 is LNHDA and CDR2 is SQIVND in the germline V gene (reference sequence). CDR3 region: CASSTRDSEQETQYF. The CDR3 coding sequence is TGTGCCAGTAGTACCCGGGACAGCGAACAAGAGACCCAGTACTTC. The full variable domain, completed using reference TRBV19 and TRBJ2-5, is DGGITQSPKYLFRKEGQNVTLSCEQNLNHDAMYWYRQDPGQGLRLIYYSQIVNDFQKGDIAEGYSVSREKKESFPLTVTSAQKNPTAFYLCASSTRDSEQETQYFGPGTRLLVL.

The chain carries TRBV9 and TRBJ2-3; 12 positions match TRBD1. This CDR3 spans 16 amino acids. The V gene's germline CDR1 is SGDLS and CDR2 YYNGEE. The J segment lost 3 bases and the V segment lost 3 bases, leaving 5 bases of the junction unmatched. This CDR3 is CASSGPGQGATDTQYF. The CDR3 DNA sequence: TGTGCCAGCAGCGGACCGGGACAGGGGGCGACAGATACGCAGTATTTT. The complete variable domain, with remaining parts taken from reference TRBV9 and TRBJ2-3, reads DSGVTQTPKHLITATGQRVTLRCSPRSGDLSVYWYQQSLDQGLQFLIQYYNGEERAKGNILERFSAQQFPDLHSELNLSSLELGDSALYFCASSGPGQGATDTQYFGPGTRLTVL.